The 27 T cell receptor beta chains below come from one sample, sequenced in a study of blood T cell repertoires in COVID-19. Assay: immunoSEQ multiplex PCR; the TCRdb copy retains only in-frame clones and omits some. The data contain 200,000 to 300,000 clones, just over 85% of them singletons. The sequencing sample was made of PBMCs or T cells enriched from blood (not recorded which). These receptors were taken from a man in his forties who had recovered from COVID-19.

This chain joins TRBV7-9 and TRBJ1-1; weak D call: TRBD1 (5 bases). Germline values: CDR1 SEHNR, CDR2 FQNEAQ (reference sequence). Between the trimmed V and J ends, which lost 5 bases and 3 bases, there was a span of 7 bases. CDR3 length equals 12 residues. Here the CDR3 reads CASSRDYTEAFF. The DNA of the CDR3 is TGTGCCAGCAGCCGGGACTACACTGAAGCTTTCTTT.

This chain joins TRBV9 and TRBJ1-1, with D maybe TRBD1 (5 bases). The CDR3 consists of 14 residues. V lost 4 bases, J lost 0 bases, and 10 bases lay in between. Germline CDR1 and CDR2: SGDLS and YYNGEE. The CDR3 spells CASSSLTVNTEAFF. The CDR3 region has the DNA TGTGCCAGCAGCTCGCTGACAGTGAACACTGAAGCTTTCTTT.

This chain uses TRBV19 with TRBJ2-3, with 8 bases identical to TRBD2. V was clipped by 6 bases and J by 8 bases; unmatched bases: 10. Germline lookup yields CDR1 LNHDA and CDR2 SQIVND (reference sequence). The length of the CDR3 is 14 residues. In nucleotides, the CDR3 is TGTGCCAGTAGCTCGGGGGGGCACGGTGGTACGCAGTATTTT. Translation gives CASSSGGHGGTQYF.

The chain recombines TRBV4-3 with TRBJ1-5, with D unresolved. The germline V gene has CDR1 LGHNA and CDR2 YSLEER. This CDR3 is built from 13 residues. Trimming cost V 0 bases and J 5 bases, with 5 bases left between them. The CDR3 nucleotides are TGCGCCAGCAGCCAAGATCTCGATCAGCCCCAGCATTTT. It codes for CASSQDLDQPQHF.

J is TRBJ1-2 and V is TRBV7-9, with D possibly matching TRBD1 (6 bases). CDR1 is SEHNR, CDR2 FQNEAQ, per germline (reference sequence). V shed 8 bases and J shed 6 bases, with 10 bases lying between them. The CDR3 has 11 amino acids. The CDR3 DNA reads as TGTGCCAGCGGCGGACAGAATGGCTACACCTTC. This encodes CASGGQNGYTF.

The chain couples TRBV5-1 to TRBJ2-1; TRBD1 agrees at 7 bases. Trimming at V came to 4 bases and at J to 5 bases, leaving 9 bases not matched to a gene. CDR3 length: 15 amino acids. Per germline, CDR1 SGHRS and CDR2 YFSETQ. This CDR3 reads CASSLAGTADNEQFF. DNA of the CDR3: TGCGCCAGCAGCCTAGCAGGGACAGCGGACAATGAGCAGTTCTTC.

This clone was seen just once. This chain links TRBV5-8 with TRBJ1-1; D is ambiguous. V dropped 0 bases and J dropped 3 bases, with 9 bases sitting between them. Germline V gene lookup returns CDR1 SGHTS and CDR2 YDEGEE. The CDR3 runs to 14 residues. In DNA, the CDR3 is TGTGCCAGCAGCTTGGAACCGGCGGACACTGAAGCTTTCTTT. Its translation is CASSLEPADTEAFF.

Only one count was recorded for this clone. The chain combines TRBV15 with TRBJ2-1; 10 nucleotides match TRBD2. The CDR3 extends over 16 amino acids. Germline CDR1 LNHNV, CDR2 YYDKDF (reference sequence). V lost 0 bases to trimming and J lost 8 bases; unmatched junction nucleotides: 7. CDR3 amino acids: CATSRDTSGGADEQFF. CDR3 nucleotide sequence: TGTGCCACCAGCAGAGATACCAGCGGGGGGGCAGATGAGCAGTTCTTC. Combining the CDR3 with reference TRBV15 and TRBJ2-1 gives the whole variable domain DAMVIQNPRYQVTQFGKPVTLSCSQTLNHNVMYWYQQKSSQAPKLLFHYYDKDFNNEADTPDNFQSRRPNTSFCFLDIRSPGLGDTAMYLCATSRDTSGGADEQFFGPGTRLTVL.

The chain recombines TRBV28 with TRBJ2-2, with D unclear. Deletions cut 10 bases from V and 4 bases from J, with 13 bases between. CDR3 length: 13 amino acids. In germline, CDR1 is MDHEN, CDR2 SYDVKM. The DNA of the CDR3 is TGTGCCACCCACGCGGCAAGCACCGGGGAGCTGTTTTTT. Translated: CATHAASTGELFF.

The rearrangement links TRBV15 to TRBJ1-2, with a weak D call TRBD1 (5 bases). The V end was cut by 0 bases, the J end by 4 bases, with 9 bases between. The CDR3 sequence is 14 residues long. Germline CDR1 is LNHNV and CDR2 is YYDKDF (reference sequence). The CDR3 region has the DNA TGTGCCACCAGCAGAGAGCAGGGCAGCTATGGCTACACCTTC. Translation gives CATSREQGSYGYTF.

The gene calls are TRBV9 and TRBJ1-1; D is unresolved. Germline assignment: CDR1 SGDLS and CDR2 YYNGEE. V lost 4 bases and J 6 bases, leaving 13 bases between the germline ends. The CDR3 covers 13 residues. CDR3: CASSRLVSAEAFF. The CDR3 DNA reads TGTGCCAGCAGCAGGCTAGTAAGCGCTGAAGCTTTCTTT.

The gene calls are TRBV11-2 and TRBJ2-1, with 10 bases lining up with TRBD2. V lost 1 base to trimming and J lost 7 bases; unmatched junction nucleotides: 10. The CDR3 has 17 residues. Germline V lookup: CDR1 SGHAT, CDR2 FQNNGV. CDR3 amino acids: CASSLGYKLAGQNEQFF. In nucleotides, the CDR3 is TGTGCCAGCAGCTTAGGCTATAAACTAGCGGGGCAGAATGAGCAGTTCTTC.

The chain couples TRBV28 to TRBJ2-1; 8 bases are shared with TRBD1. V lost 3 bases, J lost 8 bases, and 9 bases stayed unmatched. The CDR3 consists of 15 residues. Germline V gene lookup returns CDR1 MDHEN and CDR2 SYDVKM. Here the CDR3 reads CASSFLQGVSDEQFF. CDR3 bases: TGTGCCAGCAGTTTCCTACAGGGGGTGAGTGATGAGCAGTTCTTC.

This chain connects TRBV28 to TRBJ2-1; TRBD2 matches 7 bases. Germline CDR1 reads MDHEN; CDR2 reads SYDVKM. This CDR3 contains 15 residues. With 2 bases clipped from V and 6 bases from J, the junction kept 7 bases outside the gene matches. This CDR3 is CASSLSGRASNEQFF. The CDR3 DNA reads TGTGCCAGCAGTTTAAGTGGGAGGGCCTCCAATGAGCAGTTCTTC.

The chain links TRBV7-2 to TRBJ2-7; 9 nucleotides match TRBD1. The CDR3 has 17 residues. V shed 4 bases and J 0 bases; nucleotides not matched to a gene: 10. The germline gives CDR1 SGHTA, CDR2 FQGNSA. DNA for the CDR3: TGTGCCAGCAGCTATAGAACCGGGACAGGGAACTCCTACGAGCAGTACTTC. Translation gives CASSYRTGTGNSYEQYF.

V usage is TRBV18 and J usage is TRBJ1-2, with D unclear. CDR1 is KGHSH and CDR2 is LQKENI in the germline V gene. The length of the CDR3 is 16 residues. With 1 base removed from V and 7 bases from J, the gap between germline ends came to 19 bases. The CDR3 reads CASSPQGRDFDGGYTF. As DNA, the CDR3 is TGTGCCAGCTCACCACAAGGACGGGATTTTGACGGTGGCTACACCTTC.

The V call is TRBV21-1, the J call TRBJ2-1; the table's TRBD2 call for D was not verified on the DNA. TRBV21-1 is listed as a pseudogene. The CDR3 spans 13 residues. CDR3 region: CASSRGCYNEQFF. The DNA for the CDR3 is TGTGCCAGCAGCAGAGGGTGCTACAATGAGCAGTTCTTC.

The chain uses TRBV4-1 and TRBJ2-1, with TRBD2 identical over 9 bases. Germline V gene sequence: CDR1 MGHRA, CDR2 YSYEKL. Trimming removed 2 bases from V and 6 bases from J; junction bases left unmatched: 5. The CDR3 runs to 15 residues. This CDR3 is CASSQLAGTVNEQFF. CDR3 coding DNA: TGCGCCAGCAGCCAACTAGCGGGAACTGTCAATGAGCAGTTCTTC.

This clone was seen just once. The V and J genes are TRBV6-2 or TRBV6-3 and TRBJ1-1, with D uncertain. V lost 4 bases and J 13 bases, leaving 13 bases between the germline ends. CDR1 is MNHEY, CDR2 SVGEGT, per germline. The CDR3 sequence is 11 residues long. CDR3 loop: CASSLGFLLFF. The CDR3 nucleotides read TGTGCCAGCAGTTTGGGCTTTCTTCTTTTCTTT.

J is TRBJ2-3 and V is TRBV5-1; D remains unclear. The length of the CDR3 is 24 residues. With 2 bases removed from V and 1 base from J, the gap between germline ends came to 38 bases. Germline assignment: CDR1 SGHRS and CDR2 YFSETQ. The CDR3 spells CASSLVRAPRLGSRGNSRTDTQYF. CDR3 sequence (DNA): TGCGCCAGCAGCTTAGTACGCGCGCCACGGCTTGGGTCGCGCGGAAACTCCCGCACAGATACGCAGTATTTT.

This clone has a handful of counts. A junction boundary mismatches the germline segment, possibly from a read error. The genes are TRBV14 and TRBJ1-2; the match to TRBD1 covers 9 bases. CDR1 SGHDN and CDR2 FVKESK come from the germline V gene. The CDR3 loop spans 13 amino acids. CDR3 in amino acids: CASSQIQGAIRLF. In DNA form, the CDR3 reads TGTGCCAGCAGCCAAATACAGGGGGCAATTCGACTATTC.

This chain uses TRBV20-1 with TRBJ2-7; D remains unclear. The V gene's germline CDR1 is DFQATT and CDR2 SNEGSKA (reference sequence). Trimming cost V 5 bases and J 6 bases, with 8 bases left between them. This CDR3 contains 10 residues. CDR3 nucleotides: TGCAGTGCTCTACCTTCCGAGCAGTACTTC. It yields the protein CSALPSEQYF.

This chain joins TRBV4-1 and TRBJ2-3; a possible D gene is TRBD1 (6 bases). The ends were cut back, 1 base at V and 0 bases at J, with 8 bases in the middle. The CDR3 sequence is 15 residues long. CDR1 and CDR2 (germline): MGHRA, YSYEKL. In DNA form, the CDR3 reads TGCGCCAGCAGCCAAGGACAGGTTAGCACAGATACGCAGTATTTT. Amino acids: CASSQGQVSTDTQYF.

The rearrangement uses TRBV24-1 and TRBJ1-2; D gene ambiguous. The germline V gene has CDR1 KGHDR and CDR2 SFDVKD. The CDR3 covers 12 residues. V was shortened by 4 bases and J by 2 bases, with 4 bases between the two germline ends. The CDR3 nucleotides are TGTGCCACCAGTGACCAAAACTATGGCTACACCTTC. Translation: CATSDQNYGYTF.

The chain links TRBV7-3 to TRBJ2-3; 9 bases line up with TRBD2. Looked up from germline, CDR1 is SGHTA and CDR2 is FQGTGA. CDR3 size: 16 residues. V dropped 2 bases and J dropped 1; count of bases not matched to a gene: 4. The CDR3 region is CASSLGLAGGTDTQYF. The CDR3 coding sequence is TGTGCCAGCAGCTTAGGTTTAGCGGGGGGCACAGATACGCAGTATTTT.

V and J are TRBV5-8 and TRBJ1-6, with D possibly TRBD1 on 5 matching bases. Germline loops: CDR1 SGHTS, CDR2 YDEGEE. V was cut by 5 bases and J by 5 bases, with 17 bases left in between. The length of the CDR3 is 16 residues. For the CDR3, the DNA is TGTGCCAGCAGTTTCCTCGGGGGAGTCCATAATTCACCCCTCCACTTT. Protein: CASSFLGGVHNSPLHF. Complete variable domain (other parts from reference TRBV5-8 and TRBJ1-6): EAGVTQSPTHLIKTRGQQATLRCSPISGHTSVYWYQQALGLGLQFLLWYDEGEERNRGNFPPRFSGRQFPNYSSELNVNALELEDSALYLCASSFLGGVHNSPLHFGNGTRLTVT.

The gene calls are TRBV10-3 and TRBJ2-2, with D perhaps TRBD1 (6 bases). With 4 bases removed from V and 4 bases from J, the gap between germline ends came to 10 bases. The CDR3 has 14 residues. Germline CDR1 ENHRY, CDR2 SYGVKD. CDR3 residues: CAISGTGLTGELFF. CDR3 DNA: TGTGCCATCAGTGGAACAGGGCTCACCGGGGAGCTGTTTTTT.